This entry features one T cell receptor (beta chain) sequence. Its cognate antigen is unknown. The same CDR3 can be traced to other DNA sequences in this sample. This sample is drawn from a study of siplizumab effects on memory and regulatory T cells. Notes on the study in general: Roughly 75-95% of dividing CD4+ or CD8+ clones were without an attributable naive or memory phenotype. Alloreactive CD4+ clones that could be mapped were on average about 70% Treg-derived with siplizumab, against approximately 28% in controls. Left unconfirmed was the suppressive function of proliferating Tregs from siplizumab cultures.

Profiled with immunoSEQ multiplex PCR; TCRdb holds only in-frame clones, not every one. The sample lists over 100,000 clones, more than 85% occurring once. Source material: CD4+ T cells sorted from blood. The receptor was isolated from a human donor in good health.

The CDR3 sequence is CASSPSTDTQYF. CDR3 nucleotide sequence: TGTGCCAGCTCACCTAGCACAGATACGCAGTATTTT. This sequence joins TRBV18 and TRBJ2-3; D not certain. This CDR3 is built from 12 residues. The germline V and J ends were trimmed by 3 bases and 0 bases, with 1 base remaining between them. CDR1 and CDR2 from the germline V gene are KGHSH and LQKENI. Full variable domain (missing parts from reference TRBV18 and TRBJ2-3): NAGVMQNPRHLVRRRGQEARLRCSPMKGHSHVYWYRQLPEEGLKFMVYLQKENIIDESGMPKERFSAEFPKEGPSILRIQQVVRGDSAAYFCASSPSTDTQYFGPGTRLTVL.